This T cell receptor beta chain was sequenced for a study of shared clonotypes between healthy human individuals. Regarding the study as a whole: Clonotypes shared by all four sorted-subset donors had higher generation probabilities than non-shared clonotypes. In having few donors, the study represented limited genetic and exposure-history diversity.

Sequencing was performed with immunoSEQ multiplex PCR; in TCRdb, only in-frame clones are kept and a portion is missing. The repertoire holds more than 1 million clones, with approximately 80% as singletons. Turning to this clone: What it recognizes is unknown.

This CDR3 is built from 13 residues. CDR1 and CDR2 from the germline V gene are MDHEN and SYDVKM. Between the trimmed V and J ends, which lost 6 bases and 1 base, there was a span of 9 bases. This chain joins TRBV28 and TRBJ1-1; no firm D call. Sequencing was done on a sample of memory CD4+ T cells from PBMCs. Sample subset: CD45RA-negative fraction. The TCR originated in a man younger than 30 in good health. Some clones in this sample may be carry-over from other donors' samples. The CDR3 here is CASSSDTNTEAFF. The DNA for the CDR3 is TGTGCCAGCAGCTCTGACACGAACACTGAAGCTTTCTTT.